Presented here are 29 T cell receptor beta chains from one specimen sequenced in a study of patients and donors after allogeneic stem cell transplantation. MiXCR, applied by TCRdb to the RT-PCR reads, yields one record per CDR3 protein. The sample has fewer than 500,000 distinct CDR3 sequences, 16% seen once. Sequenced: blood, either unsorted or a sorted T cell fraction (not recorded which). The receptors originated from a human donor who was either an allogeneic HSCT recipient or a stem cell or donor lymphocyte infusion donor (not recorded which). It is not recorded whose cells these are; they may come from a transplant donor.

Only a few counts were recorded for this clonotype. V usage is TRBV3-1 and J usage is TRBJ1-1; D not certain. The CDR3 is made up of 11 amino acids. Germline values: CDR1 LGHDT, CDR2 YNNKEL (reference sequence). V was clipped by 7 bases and J by 1 base, with 4 bases between them. This chain's CDR3 is CASKSNTEAFF. The CDR3 nucleotides are TGTGCCAGCAAATCGAACACTGAAGCTTTCTTT.

This chain joins TRBV6-2 or TRBV6-3 and TRBJ1-1; D is perhaps TRBD1 (6 bases). The CDR3 has 16 amino acids. The germline gives CDR1 MNHEY, CDR2 SVGEGT. V lost 5 bases and J 0 bases, leaving 16 bases between the germline ends. The CDR3 coding sequence is TGTGCCAGCAGTCATACCCTACAGGGCATGAACACTGAAGCTTTCTTT. Its protein is CASSHTLQGMNTEAFF.

This clonotype was recorded a few times. J is TRBJ2-7 and V is TRBV5-1; 10 nucleotides line up with TRBD2. The V segment lost 0 bases and the J segment 3 bases; nucleotides outside the gene matches: 6. Germline loops: CDR1 SGHRS, CDR2 YFSETQ. The CDR3 extends over 16 amino acids. CDR3 amino acids: CASSLAQLAGSYEQYF. Here the CDR3 DNA reads TGCGCCAGCAGCTTGGCCCAACTAGCGGGGAGCTACGAGCAGTACTTC.

The chain links TRBV7-9 to TRBJ2-7; 8 bases match TRBD2. CDR3 length: 16 residues. Germline CDR1 and CDR2: SEHNR and FQNEAQ (reference sequence). The V segment lost 4 bases and the J segment 2 bases; nucleotides outside the gene matches: 10. Here the CDR3 DNA reads TGTGCCAGCAGCTGGCAAGAGACTAGCGCGGCCTACGAGCAGTACTTC. Amino acid sequence: CASSWQETSAAYEQYF.

Ten or more counts support this clonotype. This chain joins TRBV20-1 and TRBJ2-1, with TRBD2 identical over 9 bases. J gave up 2 bases and V 0 bases, and 5 bases lay outside the gene matches. Germline assignment: CDR1 DFQATT and CDR2 SNEGSKA (reference sequence). CDR3 size: 16 residues. CDR3: CSARDFSGRPYNEQFF. As DNA, the CDR3 is TGCAGTGCTAGAGATTTTAGCGGGAGACCCTACAATGAGCAGTTCTTC.

The rearrangement uses TRBV9 and TRBJ2-6; 7 nucleotides line up with TRBD1. Germline CDR1 is SGDLS and CDR2 is YYNGEE. V lost 4 bases, J lost 0 bases, and 4 bases stayed unmatched. There are 16 residues in the CDR3. In DNA form, the CDR3 reads TGTGCCAGCAGCCGTCGGGACAGCTCTGGGGCCAACGTCCTGACTTTC. Residues: CASSRRDSSGANVLTF.

This clonotype was observed a few times. The CDR3 DNA sequence: TGTGCCAGCAGCCCCGGTAGAGCGGGAGGCCCCTCTATCACAGATACGCAGTATTTT. Translating gives CASSPGRAGGPSITDTQYF. The V gene is TRBV7-3, the J gene TRBJ2-3; 9 bases fit TRBD2. Trimming took 5 bases from V and 2 from J; bases not matched to a gene: 17. From germline, CDR1 is SGHTA and CDR2 FQGTGA. The CDR3 sequence is 19 residues long.

The sample holds many counts of this clonotype. The rearrangement uses TRBV4-1 and TRBJ1-5, with unresolved D. The CDR3 sequence is 15 residues long. V lost 0 bases to trimming and J lost 6 bases, with 12 bases between them. CDR1 and CDR2 from the germline V gene are MGHRA and YSYEKL. This CDR3 reads CASSQDDPSVQPQHF. The CDR3 DNA follows: TGCGCCAGCAGCCAAGATGACCCGTCCGTTCAGCCCCAGCATTTT.

This clonotype has a handful of counts. This chain uses TRBV6-2 or TRBV6-3 with TRBJ2-7, with D possibly TRBD2 on 5 matching bases. The CDR3 totals 13 residues. Germline V gene lookup returns CDR1 MNHEY and CDR2 SVGEGT. V was trimmed by 5 bases and J by 4 bases, leaving 12 bases between them. This chain's CDR3 is CASSRLRDYEQYF. The CDR3 DNA is TGTGCCAGCAGTCGCCTCCGGGATTACGAGCAGTACTTC.

This clonotype was recorded at least ten times. The chain recombines TRBV12-3 or TRBV12-4 with TRBJ2-7, with D tentatively TRBD2 (5 bases). The CDR3 covers 13 residues. V was pared by 6 bases and J by 2 bases, with 11 bases between. For the CDR3, the DNA is TGTGCCAGCAGAGCCGGGAATACCTACGAGCAGTACTTC. Encoded protein: CASRAGNTYEQYF.

The V call is TRBV9, the J call TRBJ2-3; D unclear. Trimming took 0 bases from V and 0 from J, leaving 5 bases between them. Per germline, CDR1 SGDLS and CDR2 YYNGEE. The CDR3 spans 14 residues. The CDR3 sequence: CASSVVGSTDTQYF. Written as DNA, the CDR3 is TGTGCCAGCAGCGTAGTGGGAAGCACAGATACGCAGTATTTT.

In this sample, this clonotype turned up many times. The chain has TRBV24-1 and TRBJ2-2, with D perhaps TRBD1 or TRBD2 (5 bases each). The V gene lost 9 bases and the J gene lost 0 bases, with 7 bases spanning the gap. The germline gives CDR1 KGHDR, CDR2 SFDVKD. The CDR3 spans 13 residues. The CDR3 DNA is TGTGCCACCGGGACGGCGAACACCGGGGAGCTGTTTTTT. This encodes CATGTANTGELFF.

V usage is TRBV20-1 and J usage is TRBJ1-2; the match to TRBD1 covers 7 bases. Losses at the gene ends were 0 bases for V and 8 bases for J; bases not matched to a gene: 9. The CDR3 length is 14 residues. The germline CDR1 and CDR2 sequences are DFQATT and SNEGSKA (reference sequence). In DNA, the CDR3 is TGCAGTGCTAGAGATCGGGCAGGGGGAGGGGGCTACACCTTC. The encoded protein is CSARDRAGGGGYTF.

DNA of the CDR3: TGTGCCATCAGCGCCGGGACGGCGGGGACTGAAGCTTTCTTT. Translation: CAISAGTAGTEAFF. The chain links TRBV10-3 to TRBJ1-1; the D gene is possibly TRBD1 (5 bases). The CDR3 runs to 14 residues. V lost 6 bases and J lost 5, with 16 bases in between. CDR1 and CDR2 (germline): ENHRY, SYGVKD.

The chain uses TRBV12-3 or TRBV12-4 and TRBJ1-5, with D perhaps matching TRBD1 (6 bases). V lost 4 bases and J 3 bases, leaving 19 bases between the germline ends. CDR3 length equals 17 residues. CDR3 nucleotides: TGTGCCAGCAGTTCCGCTCTCAGGGGCGGTAACAATCAGCCCCAGCATTTT. Its protein product is CASSSALRGGNNQPQHF.

The chain combines TRBV11-3 with TRBJ2-5; D may be TRBD1 or TRBD2 (5 bases each). Germline CDR1 reads SGHNT; CDR2 reads YENEEA. The V end was cut by 5 bases, the J end by 3 bases, with 16 bases between. The CDR3 spans 15 residues. This CDR3 is CASSLTPGTEETQYF. The CDR3 nucleotides read TGTGCCAGCAGCCTTACCCCCGGGACGGAAGAGACCCAGTACTTC.

The chain employs TRBV7-3 and TRBJ2-2; the D gene is possibly TRBD2 (5 bases). The ends were cut back, 5 bases at V and 6 bases at J, with 16 bases in the middle. There are 15 residues in the CDR3. Germline V CDR1 and CDR2: SGHTA, FQGTGA. The CDR3 DNA follows: TGTGCCAGCAGCCGCAGTGGGAGTGTTGCCGGGGAGCTGTTTTTT. Translated: CASSRSGSVAGELFF.

In this sample, this clonotype turned up a few times. The V call is TRBV20-1, the J call TRBJ2-3, with D perhaps TRBD1 or TRBD2 (5 bases each). The length of the CDR3 is 13 residues. Germline V gene data show CDR1 as DFQATT and CDR2 as SNEGSKA (reference sequence). CDR3 region: CGAAGTLTDTQYF. The CDR3 DNA follows: TGCGGGGCGGCAGGGACCCTCACGGATACGCAGTATTTT.

This clonotype has ten or more counts. The chain combines TRBV5-6 with TRBJ1-1, with TRBD1 as a possible D gene (5 bases). The CDR3 contains 14 residues. The V gene lost 1 base and the J gene lost 3 bases, with 10 bases spanning the gap. The germline V gene encodes CDR1 SGHDT and CDR2 YYEEEE. The CDR3: CASSLYLGDTEAFF. The DNA for the CDR3 is TGTGCCAGCAGCTTGTACCTGGGGGACACTGAAGCTTTCTTT.

The J gene is TRBJ1-4, the V gene TRBV6-1; TRBD1 agrees at 9 bases. The germline gives CDR1 MNHNS, CDR2 SASEGT. J was trimmed by 8 bases and V by 9 bases; bases with no gene match: 13. The CDR3 has 15 amino acids. CDR3 DNA: TGTGCCAGTTCACGGGACAGGGATGAGGCGGAAAAACTGTTTTTT. The encoded protein is CASSRDRDEAEKLFF.

This clonotype has just a few counts. The J gene is TRBJ1-2, the V gene TRBV4-1; D remains unclear. V dropped 0 bases and J dropped 0 bases, with 11 bases sitting between them. CDR3 length: 16 residues. Germline CDR1 reads MGHRA; CDR2 reads YSYEKL. The CDR3 reads CASSQDLWEANYGYTF. As DNA, the CDR3 is TGCGCCAGCAGCCAAGATCTATGGGAGGCTAACTATGGCTACACCTTC.

V and J are TRBV5-6 and TRBJ2-2; 9 bases align to TRBD2. Looked up from germline, CDR1 is SGHDT and CDR2 is YYEEEE. The CDR3 covers 16 residues. Trimming cost V 4 bases and J 7 bases; bases outside gene matches: 11. The CDR3 loop is CASSLRGAGGNGELFF. CDR3 nucleotide sequence: TGTGCCAGCAGCCTGAGAGGAGCGGGAGGAAACGGGGAGCTGTTTTTT. The full variable domain, with the rest looked up from reference TRBV5-6 and TRBJ2-2, is DAGVTQSPTHLIKTRGQQVTLRCSPKSGHDTVSWYQQALGQGPQFIFQYYEEEERQRGNFPDRFSGHQFPNYSSELNVNALLLGDSALYLCASSLRGAGGNGELFFGEGSRLTVL.

The chain links TRBV7-8 to TRBJ1-4; D not certain. CDR3 length equals 18 residues. The germline V gene encodes CDR1 SGHVS and CDR2 FQNEAQ. Trimming took off 1 base at V and 5 bases at J, with 20 bases between the two ends. CDR3 residues: CASSLDWRPQLQNEKLFF. Written as DNA, the CDR3 is TGTGCCAGCAGCTTAGATTGGCGGCCTCAGCTGCAGAATGAAAAACTGTTTTTT.

In this sample, this clonotype turned up a few times. CDR3 amino acids: CASSLGTGVGYEQYF. In DNA form, the CDR3 reads TGTGCCAGCAGCTTGGGTACTGGGGTAGGGTACGAGCAGTACTTC. The J gene is TRBJ2-7, the V gene TRBV7-6; D not certain. CDR1 and CDR2 from the germline V gene are SGHVS and FNYEAQ. V lost 3 bases to trimming and J lost 4 bases, with 16 bases between them. The CDR3 totals 15 residues.

This clonotype was counted only a few times. The J gene is TRBJ1-5, the V gene TRBV20-1, with a possible D match to TRBD1 (6 bases). Trimming cost V 1 base and J 5 bases, with 12 bases left between them. Germline V CDR1 and CDR2: DFQATT, SNEGSKA (reference sequence). This CDR3 spans 14 amino acids. The CDR3 region is CSARARTDYQPQHF. CDR3 DNA: TGCAGTGCTAGAGCTAGGACAGATTATCAGCCCCAGCATTTT.

This clonotype has a count of ten or more. CDR3 coding DNA: TGCGCCAGCAGCCAGGACTGGGCTGTGAACACTGAAGCTTTCTTT. This codes for CASSQDWAVNTEAFF. V usage is TRBV4-1 and J usage is TRBJ1-1; D is uncertain. The V and J ends lost 3 bases and 0 bases respectively, with 11 bases between them. The CDR3 totals 15 residues. CDR1 and CDR2 from the germline V gene are MGHRA and YSYEKL.

Many counts were recorded for this clonotype. The chain employs TRBV29-1 and TRBJ2-3, with D possibly matching TRBD2 (6 bases). CDR3 length: 12 amino acids. Germline V CDR1 and CDR2: SQVTM, ANQGSEA. The V end was cut by 5 bases, the J end by 4 bases, with 10 bases between. Here the CDR3 reads CSVRLGPDTQYF. The CDR3 DNA reads as TGCAGCGTTAGACTAGGACCAGATACGCAGTATTTT.

In its sample, this clonotype was seen many times. The chain couples TRBV20-1 to TRBJ2-7; D is unclear. CDR1 is DFQATT and CDR2 is SNEGSKA in the germline V gene (reference sequence). V lost 3 bases and J 5 bases, leaving 5 bases between the germline ends. The CDR3 has 10 residues. The CDR3 DNA follows: TGCAGTGCTAGTAGCAACGAGCAGTACTTC. It yields the protein CSASSNEQYF.

This clonotype was seen only a few times. The rearrangement uses TRBV6-2 or TRBV6-3 and TRBJ2-1; tentative D call: TRBD1 (5 bases). The CDR3 length is 14 residues. Germline CDR1 and CDR2: MNHEY and SVGEGT. The V end was cut by 7 bases, the J end by 8 bases, with 18 bases between. The CDR3 DNA follows: TGTGCCAGCACACCCCCAGGGTGGATCTATGAGCAGTTCTTC. Translating it yields CASTPPGWIYEQFF.